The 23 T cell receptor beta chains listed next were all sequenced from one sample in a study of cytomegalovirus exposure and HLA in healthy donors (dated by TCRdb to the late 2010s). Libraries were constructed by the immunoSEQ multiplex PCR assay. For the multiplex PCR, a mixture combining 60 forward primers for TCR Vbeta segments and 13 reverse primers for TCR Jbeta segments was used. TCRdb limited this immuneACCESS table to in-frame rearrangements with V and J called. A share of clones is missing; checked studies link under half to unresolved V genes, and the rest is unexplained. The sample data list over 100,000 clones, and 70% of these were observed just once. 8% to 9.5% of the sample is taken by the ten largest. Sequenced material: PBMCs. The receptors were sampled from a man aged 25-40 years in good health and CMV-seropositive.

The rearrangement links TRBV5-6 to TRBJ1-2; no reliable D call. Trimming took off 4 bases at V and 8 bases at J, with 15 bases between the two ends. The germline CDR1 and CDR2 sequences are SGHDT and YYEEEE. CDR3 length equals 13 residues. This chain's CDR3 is CASSPTMAGGYTF. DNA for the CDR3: TGTGCCAGCAGCCCAACGATGGCAGGAGGCTACACCTTC.

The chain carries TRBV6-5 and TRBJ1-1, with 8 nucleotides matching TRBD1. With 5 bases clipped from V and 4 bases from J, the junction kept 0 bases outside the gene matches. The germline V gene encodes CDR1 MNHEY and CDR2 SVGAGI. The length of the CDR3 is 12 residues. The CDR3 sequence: CASSTGGTEAFF. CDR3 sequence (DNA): TGTGCCAGCAGTACAGGGGGCACTGAAGCTTTCTTT.

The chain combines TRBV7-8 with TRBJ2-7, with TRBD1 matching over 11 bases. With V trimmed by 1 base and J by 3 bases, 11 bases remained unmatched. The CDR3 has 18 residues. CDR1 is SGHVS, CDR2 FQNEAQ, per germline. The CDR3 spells CASSLDPLWTGGLYEQYF. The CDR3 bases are TGTGCCAGCAGCTTAGATCCTCTATGGACAGGGGGCCTCTACGAGCAGTACTTC.

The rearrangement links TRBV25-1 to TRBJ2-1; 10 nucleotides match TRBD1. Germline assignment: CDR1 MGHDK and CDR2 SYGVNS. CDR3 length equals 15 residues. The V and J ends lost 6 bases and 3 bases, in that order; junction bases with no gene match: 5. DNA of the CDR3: TGTGCCAGCAGCTTGGGACAGGGGAGCTACAATGAGCAGTTCTTC. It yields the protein CASSLGQGSYNEQFF.

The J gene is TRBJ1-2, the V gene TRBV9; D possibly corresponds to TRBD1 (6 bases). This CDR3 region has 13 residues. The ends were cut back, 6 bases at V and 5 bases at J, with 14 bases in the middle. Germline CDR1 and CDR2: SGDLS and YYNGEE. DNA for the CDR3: TGTGCCAGCAAAGGACAGACTGAGTATGGCTACACCTTC. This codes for CASKGQTEYGYTF. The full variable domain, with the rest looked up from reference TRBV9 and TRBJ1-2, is DSGVTQTPKHLITATGQRVTLRCSPRSGDLSVYWYQQSLDQGLQFLIQYYNGEERAKGNILERFSAQQFPDLHSELNLSSLELGDSALYFCASKGQTEYGYTFGSGTRLTVV.

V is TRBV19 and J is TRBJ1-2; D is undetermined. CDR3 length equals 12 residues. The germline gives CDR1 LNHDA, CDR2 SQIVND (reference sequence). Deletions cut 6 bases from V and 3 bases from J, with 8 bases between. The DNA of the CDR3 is TGTGCCAGTAGACTCGGGGACTATGGCTACACCTTC. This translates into CASRLGDYGYTF. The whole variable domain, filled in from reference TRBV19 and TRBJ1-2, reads DGGITQSPKYLFRKEGQNVTLSCEQNLNHDAMYWYRQDPGQGLRLIYYSQIVNDFQKGDIAEGYSVSREKKESFPLTVTSAQKNPTAFYLCASRLGDYGYTFGSGTRLTVV.

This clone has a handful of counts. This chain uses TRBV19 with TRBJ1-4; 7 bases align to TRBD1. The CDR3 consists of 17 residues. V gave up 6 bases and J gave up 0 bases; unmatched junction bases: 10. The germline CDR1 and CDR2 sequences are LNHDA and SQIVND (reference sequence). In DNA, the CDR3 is TGTGCCAGTAGATCCCCGGACAGGAGGGCAACTAATGAAAAACTGTTTTTT. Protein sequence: CASRSPDRRATNEKLFF.

CDR3 DNA: TGTGCCAGCAGTAGCGCCTCCTACGAGCAGTACGTC. Its translation is CASSSASYEQYV. The rearrangement links TRBV11-2 to TRBJ2-7; D perhaps matches TRBD2 (5 bases). This CDR3 contains 12 residues. V was pared by 6 bases and J by 0 bases, with 6 bases between. Germline V gene sequence: CDR1 SGHAT, CDR2 FQNNGV.

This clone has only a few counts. DNA for the CDR3: TGTGCCAGCTCCTTGGGACAAGGGCCCCATAACATTCAGTACTTC. This codes for CASSLGQGPHNIQYF. V gene TRBV21-1 combines with J gene TRBJ2-4; whether TRBD1, the table's D call, matches the DNA was not checked. TRBV21-1 is an annotated pseudogene. The CDR3 loop spans 15 amino acids.

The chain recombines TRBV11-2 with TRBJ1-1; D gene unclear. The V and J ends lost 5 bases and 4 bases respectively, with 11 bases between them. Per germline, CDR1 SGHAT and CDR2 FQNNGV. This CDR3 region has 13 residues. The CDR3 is CASSGRWATEAFF. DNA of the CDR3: TGTGCCAGCAGCGGGAGGTGGGCCACTGAAGCTTTCTTT.

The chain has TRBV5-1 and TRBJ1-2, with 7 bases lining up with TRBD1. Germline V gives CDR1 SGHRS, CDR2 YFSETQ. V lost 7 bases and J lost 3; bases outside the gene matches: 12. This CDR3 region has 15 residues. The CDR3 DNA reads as TGCGCCAGCCGCTCAGCCGGGACAGAGTACTATGGCTACACCTTC. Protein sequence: CASRSAGTEYYGYTF.

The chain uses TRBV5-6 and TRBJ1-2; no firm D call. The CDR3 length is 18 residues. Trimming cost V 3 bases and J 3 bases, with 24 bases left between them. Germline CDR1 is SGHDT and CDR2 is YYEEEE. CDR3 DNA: TGTGCCAGCAGCTCAAGTTCAAGGCCAGAGGGCGCCGACTATGGCTACACCTTC. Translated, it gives CASSSSSRPEGADYGYTF.

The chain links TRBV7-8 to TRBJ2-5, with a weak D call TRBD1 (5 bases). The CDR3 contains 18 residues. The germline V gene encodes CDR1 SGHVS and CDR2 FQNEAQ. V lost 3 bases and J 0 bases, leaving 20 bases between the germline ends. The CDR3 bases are TGTGCCAGCAGCTTTTTAGGTCAGGGCTTGGCGAACCAAGAGACCCAGTACTTC. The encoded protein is CASSFLGQGLANQETQYF.

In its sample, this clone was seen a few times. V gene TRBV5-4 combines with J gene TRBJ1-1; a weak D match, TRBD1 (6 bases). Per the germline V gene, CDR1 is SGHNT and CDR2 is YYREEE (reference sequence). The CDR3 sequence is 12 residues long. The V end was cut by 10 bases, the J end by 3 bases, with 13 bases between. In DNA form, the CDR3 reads TGTGCCTCGGGGCAGGGGTACACTGAAGCTTTCTTT. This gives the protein CASGQGYTEAFF.

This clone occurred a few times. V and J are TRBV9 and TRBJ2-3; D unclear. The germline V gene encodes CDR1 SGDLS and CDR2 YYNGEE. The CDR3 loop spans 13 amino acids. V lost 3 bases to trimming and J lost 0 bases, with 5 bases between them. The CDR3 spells CASSGTSTDTQYF. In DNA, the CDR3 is TGTGCCAGCAGCGGAACTAGCACAGATACGCAGTATTTT.

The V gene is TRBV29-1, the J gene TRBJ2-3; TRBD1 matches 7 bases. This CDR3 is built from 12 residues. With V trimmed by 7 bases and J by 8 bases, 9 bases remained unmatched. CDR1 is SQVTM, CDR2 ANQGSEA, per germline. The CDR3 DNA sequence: TGCAGCGCCGCACAGGGGCCAGGTACGCAGTATTTT. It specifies CSAAQGPGTQYF.

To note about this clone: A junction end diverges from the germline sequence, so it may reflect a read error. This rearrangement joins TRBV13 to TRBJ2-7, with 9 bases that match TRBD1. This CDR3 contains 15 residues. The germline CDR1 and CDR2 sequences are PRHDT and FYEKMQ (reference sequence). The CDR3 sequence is CASSSPGQGPYEQYF. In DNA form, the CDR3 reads TGTGCCAGCAGCTCCCCGGGACAGGGCCCCTACGAACAGTACTTC. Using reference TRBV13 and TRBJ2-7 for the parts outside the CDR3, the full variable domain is AAGVIQSPRHLIKEKRETATLKCYPIPRHDTVYWYQQGPGQDPQFLISFYEKMQSDKGSIPDRFSAQQFSDYHSELNMSSLELGDSALYFCASSSPGQGPYEQYFGPGTRLTVT.

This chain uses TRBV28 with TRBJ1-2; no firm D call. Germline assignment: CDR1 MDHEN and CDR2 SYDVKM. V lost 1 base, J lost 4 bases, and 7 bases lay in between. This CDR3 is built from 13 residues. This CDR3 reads CASSLSVIYGYTF. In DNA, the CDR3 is TGTGCCAGCAGTTTATCAGTTATCTATGGCTACACCTTC.

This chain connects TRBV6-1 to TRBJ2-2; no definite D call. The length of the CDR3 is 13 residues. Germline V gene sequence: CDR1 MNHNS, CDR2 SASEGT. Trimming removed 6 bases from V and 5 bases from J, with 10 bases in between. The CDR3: CASSPLRTGELFF. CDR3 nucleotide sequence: TGTGCCAGCAGCCCCCTCCGGACCGGGGAGCTGTTTTTT.

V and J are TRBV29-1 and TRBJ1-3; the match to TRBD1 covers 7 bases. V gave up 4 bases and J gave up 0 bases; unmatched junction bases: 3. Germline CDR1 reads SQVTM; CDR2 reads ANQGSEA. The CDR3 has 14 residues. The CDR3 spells CSVGGDSSGNTIYF. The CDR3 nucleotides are TGCAGCGTTGGAGGGGACAGCTCTGGAAACACCATATATTTT.

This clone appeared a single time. The CDR3 reads CASSPRQGRQPQHF. For the CDR3, the DNA is TGTGCCAGCAGCCCCCGACAGGGGCGTCAGCCCCAGCATTTT. The rearrangement links TRBV2 to TRBJ1-5, with 8 bases lining up with TRBD1. Germline V lookup: CDR1 SNHLY, CDR2 FYNNEI. This CDR3 has 14 residues. Losses at the gene ends were 6 bases for V and 6 bases for J; bases not matched to a gene: 7.

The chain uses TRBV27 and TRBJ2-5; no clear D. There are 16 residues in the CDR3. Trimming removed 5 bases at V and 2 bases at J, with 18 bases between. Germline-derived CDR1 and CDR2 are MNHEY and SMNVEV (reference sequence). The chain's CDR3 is CASSDWSPISQETQYF. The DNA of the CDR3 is TGTGCCAGCAGTGACTGGTCTCCTATCAGTCAAGAGACCCAGTACTTC.

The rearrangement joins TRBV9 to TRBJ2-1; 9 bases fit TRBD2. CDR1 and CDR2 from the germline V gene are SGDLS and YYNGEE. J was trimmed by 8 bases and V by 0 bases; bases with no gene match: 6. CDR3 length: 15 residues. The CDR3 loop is CASSVAAGGVDEQFF. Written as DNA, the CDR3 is TGTGCCAGCAGCGTAGCGGCGGGAGGGGTCGATGAGCAGTTCTTC.